Presented here are 28 T cell receptor beta chains from one specimen sequenced in a study of T cells in women clearing cervical HPV infection. Libraries were prepared by immunoSEQ multiplex PCR; TCRdb keeps only in-frame clonotypes and omits some of them. Recorded for this sample: tens of thousands of clones. The sample taken for sequencing was blood buffy coat. The receptors derive from a woman between 18 and 70 years old with a cervical HPV16 infection that either progressed to CIN3+ or cleared (not recorded which).

For this clone: The read falls 3 residues short of the CDR3 end, and the missing part is taken from the germline J gene. This rearrangement joins TRBV19 to TRBJ1-2, with a weak D call TRBD1 (6 bases). This CDR3 contains 12 residues. Germline V gene lookup returns CDR1 LNHDA and CDR2 SQIVND (reference sequence). The sequenced CDR3 bases are TGTGCCAGCAGAACAGGGCTGGGCGGC. Protein product: CASRTGLGG. The CDR3 in its entirety is CASRTGLGGYTF.

As regards this clone: The sequenced fragment ends 3 residues before the CDR3 boundary, so the rest is inferred from the germline J gene. The chain uses TRBV7-9 and TRBJ2-2; 7 bases agree with TRBD1. This CDR3 spans 15 amino acids. After removal of 5 bases from V and 4 bases from J, the junction contained 7 bases not matched to a gene. Germline V gene sequence: CDR1 SEHNR, CDR2 FQNEAQ (reference sequence). The CDR3 bases that were read are TGTGCCAGCAGCCCCAGGGGGAAAGGCACCGGGGAG. Encoded protein: CASSPRGKGTGE. The entire CDR3 reads CASSPRGKGTGELFF.

Regarding this clone: Coverage ceases 3 residues before the CDR3 finishes, and the germline J gene fills in the end. The rearrangement links TRBV7-3 to TRBJ2-6, with D maybe TRBD1 (6 bases). The CDR3 spans 15 residues. In germline, CDR1 is SGHTA, CDR2 FQGTGA. The V end lost 5 bases, the J end lost 3 bases, and 11 bases lay between the germline ends. This chain's CDR3 is CASSSQQGGANVLTF. The DNA read from the CDR3 is TGTGCCAGCAGCAGCCAACAGGGTGGGGCCAACGTC.

For this clone: The sequence runs out 3 residues before the end of the CDR3; the remainder is reconstructed from the germline J gene. The chain uses TRBV5-1 and TRBJ2-5; 10 bases line up with TRBD2. The germline CDR1 and CDR2 sequences are SGHRS and YFSETQ. This CDR3 has 14 amino acids. V gave up 2 bases and J gave up 5 bases; unmatched junction bases: 3. The CDR3 loop reads CASSFSGGTETQYF. The covered CDR3 bases are TGCGCCAGCAGCTTTAGCGGGGGGACGGAGACC.

CDR3 bases read: TGTGCCTGGAGTCCCGGGGGGGCGAGCCATCAGCCC. This codes for CAWSPGGASHQP. The whole CDR3 sequence is CAWSPGGASHQPQHF. The V gene is TRBV30, the J gene TRBJ1-5; TRBD1 might be the D (6 bases). With the read ending 3 residues before the CDR3 end, the germline J gene is used to fill in that end. With 2 bases removed from V and 5 bases from J, the gap between germline ends came to 16 bases. CDR1 is GTSNPN, CDR2 SVGIG, per germline (reference sequence). The CDR3 spans 15 residues.

Regarding this clone: Sequencing ends 3 residues short of the CDR3 end; the germline J gene provides the rest. The J gene is TRBJ1-1, the V gene TRBV30; D is undetermined. This CDR3 has 16 amino acids. Looked up from germline, CDR1 is GTSNPN and CDR2 is SVGIG (reference sequence). The sequenced part of the CDR3 DNA is TGTGCCTGGAGTGTACCGGAGTTTGACTTGCGGAGATCG. Amino acids: CAWSVPEFDLRRS. The complete CDR3 reads CAWSVPEFDLRRSAFF.

With respect to this clone: The read stops 3 residues short of the end of the CDR3; the missing end is completed from the germline J gene. The chain has TRBV30 and TRBJ1-1; 7 bases fit TRBD1. Germline values: CDR1 GTSNPN, CDR2 SVGIG (reference sequence). CDR3 length: 14 amino acids. V was clipped by 0 bases and J by 4 bases; unmatched bases: 5. The CDR3 protein is CAWSVHRGSTEAFF. Partial CDR3 DNA: TGTGCCTGGAGTGTCCACAGGGGTAGCACTGAA. The variable domain in full, with the rest retrieved from reference TRBV30 and TRBJ1-1, is SQTIHQWPATLVQPVGSPLSLECTVEGTSNPNLYWYRQAAGRGLQLLFYSVGIGQISSEVPQNLSASRPQDRQFILSSKKLLLSDSGFYLCAWSVHRGSTEAFFGQGTRLTVV.

Note on this clone: The read gets to within 3 residues of the CDR3 end, and the germline J gene fills in the rest. The rearrangement joins TRBV18 to TRBJ2-6; D gene uncertain. Germline assignment: CDR1 KGHSH and CDR2 LQKENI. CDR3 length: 15 residues. Trimming removed 2 bases at V and 0 bases at J, with 5 bases between. CDR3 DNA, as far as it was read: TGTGCCAGCTCACCAGAGCTCTCTGGGGCCAACGTC. Translation: CASSPELSGANV. The full CDR3 is CASSPELSGANVLTF.

Of note for this clone: Read coverage stops 3 residues before the CDR3 terminus; the germline J gene supplies the remainder. The chain couples TRBV5-1 to TRBJ1-1, with 7 bases lining up with TRBD1. V dropped 6 bases and J dropped 7; count of bases not matched to a gene: 21. The germline CDR1 and CDR2 sequences are SGHRS and YFSETQ. The length of the CDR3 is 17 residues. The DNA read from the CDR3 is TGCGCCAGCAAATATCCTAAGAGGGGGCCCTGGAACCTTGAA. The encoded protein is CASKYPKRGPWNLE. The CDR3 reads in full as CASKYPKRGPWNLEAFF. The variable domain in full, with the rest retrieved from reference TRBV5-1 and TRBJ1-1, is KAGVTQTPRYLIKTRGQQVTLSCSPISGHRSVSWYQQTPGQGLQFLFEYFSETQRNKGNFPGRFSGRQFSNSRSEMNVSTLELGDSALYLCASKYPKRGPWNLEAFFGQGTRLTVV.

Note on this clone: The read terminates 3 residues before the CDR3 end, so the remaining end is supplied by the germline J gene. The chain employs TRBV19 and TRBJ1-1; 8 nucleotides line up with TRBD1. Germline V lookup: CDR1 LNHDA, CDR2 SQIVND (reference sequence). The ends lost 4 bases at V and 3 bases at J; junction bases unmatched: 10. This CDR3 is 16 amino acids long. CDR3 DNA (partial): TGTGCCAGTAGTACCCGATCCAGGGGGCTAGACACTGAA. Its translation is CASSTRSRGLDTE. The full CDR3 protein reads CASSTRSRGLDTEAFF.

Details on this clone: The read ends 3 residues shy of where the CDR3 ends; the end is completed using the germline J gene. The V and J genes are TRBV18 and TRBJ2-3; 9 positions agree with TRBD1. CDR1 and CDR2 from the germline V gene are KGHSH and LQKENI. CDR3 length: 15 amino acids. The CDR3 is CASSTTGGIKETQYF. CDR3 bases read: TGTGCCAGCTCAACGACAGGGGGTATTAAAGAGACG.

The CDR3 bases that were read are TGTGCCAGCAGCCCAGGCGGGACCTACGAG. As protein: CASSPGGTYE. The whole CDR3 sequence is CASSPGGTYEQYF. V is TRBV7-9 and J is TRBJ2-7, with D perhaps matching TRBD2 (6 bases). The read falls 3 residues short of the CDR3 end, and the missing part is taken from the germline J gene. The CDR3 runs 13 residues. In germline, CDR1 is SEHNR, CDR2 FQNEAQ (reference sequence). The ends were cut back, 5 bases at V and 2 bases at J, with 10 bases in the middle.

Concerning this clone: With the read ending 3 residues before the CDR3 end, the germline J gene is used to fill in that end. This sequence joins TRBV7-9 and TRBJ1-2; TRBD1 is a possible D gene (6 bases). Germline V CDR1 and CDR2: SEHNR, FQNEAQ (reference sequence). The CDR3 totals 13 residues. The part of the CDR3 DNA that was read is TGTGCCAGCAGCTTCAGCTCAGGGGAAGGC. Its protein is CASSFSSGEG. The full CDR3 protein is CASSFSSGEGYTF.

Remarks on this clone: The CDR3 goes on 3 residues after the read ends, and that part is filled in from the germline J gene. The V call is TRBV5-1, the J call TRBJ2-2; 11 nucleotides agree with TRBD2. Trimming at V came to 0 bases and at J to 7 bases, leaving 8 bases not matched to a gene. CDR3 size: 17 residues. The germline gives CDR1 SGHRS, CDR2 YFSETQ. The CDR3 sequence: CASSLDLAGGPNGELFF. Partial CDR3 DNA: TGCGCCAGCAGCTTGGATTTAGCGGGAGGGCCCAACGGGGAG.

Comments on this clone: The sequenced fragment ends 3 residues before the CDR3 boundary, so the rest is inferred from the germline J gene. The rearrangement joins TRBV7-6 to TRBJ1-2; TRBD1 is a possible D gene (6 bases). Germline V lookup: CDR1 SGHVS, CDR2 FNYEAQ. The CDR3 is 15 residues long. CDR3 DNA (partial): TGTGCCAGCAGCTTATCTGGAACGGCACAGGGAGAG. This sequence encodes CASSLSGTAQGE. The full CDR3 protein is CASSLSGTAQGEYTF.

Here the CDR3 reads CASRGQGYSYEQYF. CDR3 DNA, as far as it was read: TGTGCCAGCAGGGGACAGGGGTACTCCTACGAG. V usage is TRBV7-2 and J usage is TRBJ2-7, with 10 positions matching TRBD1. The sequence runs out 3 residues before the end of the CDR3; the remainder is reconstructed from the germline J gene. This CDR3 is built from 14 residues. CDR1 is SGHTA, CDR2 FQGNSA, per germline. J gave up 0 bases and V 6 bases, and 2 bases lay outside the gene matches.

Turning to this clone: Read coverage stops 3 residues before the CDR3 terminus; the germline J gene supplies the remainder. The rearrangement joins TRBV5-1 to TRBJ2-1, with TRBD1 matching 8 bases. Losses at the gene ends were 4 bases for V and 7 bases for J; bases not matched to a gene: 4. The CDR3 contains 13 residues. Germline V lookup: CDR1 SGHRS, CDR2 YFSETQ. Partial CDR3 DNA: TGCGCCAGCAGCCGCGGGGACAGGAATGAG. Residues: CASSRGDRNE. The whole CDR3 reads CASSRGDRNEQFF.

To note about this clone: The read ends 3 residues shy of where the CDR3 ends; the end is completed using the germline J gene. The rearrangement uses TRBV7-6 and TRBJ2-1; D ambiguous. Germline V gene data show CDR1 as SGHVS and CDR2 as FNYEAQ. The length of the CDR3 is 12 residues. Trimming cost V 4 bases and J 5 bases, with 6 bases left between them. The CDR3 DNA, read in part, is TGTGCCAGCAGCTACACCGACAATGAG. Translated: CASSYTDNE. The full CDR3 protein is CASSYTDNEQFF.

In the case of this clone: The observed sequence ends 3 residues before the CDR3 terminus, with the missing tail filled in from the germline J gene. The gene calls are TRBV19 and TRBJ2-5; possible D gene TRBD1, 5 bases. With 4 bases removed from V and 3 bases from J, the gap between germline ends came to 12 bases. The CDR3 contains 14 residues. Germline V gene lookup returns CDR1 LNHDA and CDR2 SQIVND (reference sequence). The CDR3: CASSTRTIEETQYF. The CDR3 bases that were read are TGTGCCAGTAGTACCCGGACAATCGAAGAGACC.

In regard to this clone: The CDR3 end falls 3 residues outside the read, so it is completed with the germline J gene. This chain joins TRBV11-3 and TRBJ2-4, with a weak D call TRBD1 (6 bases). The CDR3 totals 12 residues. Germline V CDR1 and CDR2: SGHNT, YENEEA. The sequenced part of the CDR3 DNA is TGTGCCAGCAGCCTACAGGGCTCTGGT. Amino acid sequence: CASSLQGSG. From start to end, the CDR3 is CASSLQGSGQYF. Supplemented by reference TRBV11-3 and TRBJ2-4, the full variable domain reads EAGVVQSPRYKIIEKKQPVAFWCNPISGHNTLYWYLQNLGQGPELLIRYENEEAVDDSQLPKDRFSAERLKGVDSTLKIQPAELGDSAVYLCASSLQGSGQYFGAGTRLSVL.

With respect to this clone: With the read ending 3 residues before the CDR3 end, the germline J gene is used to fill in that end. This sequence joins TRBV7-9 and TRBJ2-2; D is uncertain. Germline lookup yields CDR1 SEHNR and CDR2 FQNEAQ (reference sequence). This CDR3 contains 15 residues. Partial CDR3 DNA: TGTGCCAGCAGCTTGGCAGGAAGTTATAATTCACCG. Protein sequence: CASSLAGSYNSP. The CDR3, in full, reads CASSLAGSYNSPLFF.

Note on this clone: The CDR3 end falls 3 residues outside the read, so it is completed with the germline J gene. The rearrangement uses TRBV5-1 and TRBJ2-3; the match to TRBD2 covers 7 bases. The CDR3 contains 16 residues. J gave up 4 bases and V 2 bases, and 10 bases lay outside the gene matches. Germline-derived CDR1 and CDR2 are SGHRS and YFSETQ. CDR3 DNA (partial): TGCGCCAGCAGCTTCCGGTCGGCGGGAGTGGCAGATACG. Its translation: CASSFRSAGVADT. The entire CDR3 protein is CASSFRSAGVADTQYF. Variable domain in full (rest from reference TRBV5-1 and TRBJ2-3): KAGVTQTPRYLIKTRGQQVTLSCSPISGHRSVSWYQQTPGQGLQFLFEYFSETQRNKGNFPGRFSGRQFSNSRSEMNVSTLELGDSALYLCASSFRSAGVADTQYFGPGTRLTVL.

On this clone itself: The read is 3 residues too short to cover the CDR3 end, so that end is filled in from the germline J gene. This chain uses TRBV18 with TRBJ1-2; possibly TRBD1 for D (6 bases). The CDR3 consists of 14 residues. Germline CDR1 and CDR2: KGHSH and LQKENI. Here the CDR3 reads CASSTETGGGGYTF. The sequenced part of the CDR3 DNA is TGTGCCAGCTCAACCGAGACAGGCGGGGGGGGC.

This CDR3 is CASSTQTVQETQYF. The DNA read from the CDR3 is TGTGCCAGCAGCACCCAGACAGTCCAAGAGACC. The chain combines TRBV11-2 with TRBJ2-5, with D possibly TRBD1 on 5 matching bases. Read coverage stops 3 residues before the CDR3 terminus; the germline J gene supplies the remainder. The germline CDR1 and CDR2 sequences are SGHAT and FQNNGV. The CDR3 loop spans 14 amino acids. V gave up 5 bases and J gave up 1 base, with 11 bases separating them.

Concerning this clone itself: The sequence runs out 3 residues before the end of the CDR3; the remainder is reconstructed from the germline J gene. This chain links TRBV7-2 with TRBJ2-7; 8 bases fit TRBD1. Unmatched junction bases numbered 6, after V lost 5 bases and J lost 0 bases. Germline assignment: CDR1 SGHTA and CDR2 FQGNSA. The CDR3 covers 15 residues. CDR3 in amino acids: CASSAYRGSSYEQYF. The covered CDR3 bases are TGTGCCAGCAGCGCTTACAGGGGGAGCTCCTACGAG.

Details on this clone: The CDR3 end lies 3 residues beyond the end of the read and is filled in from the germline J gene. The same CDR3 is also encoded by other DNA sequences in this sample. This rearrangement joins TRBV18 to TRBJ1-2; D possibly corresponds to TRBD1 (5 bases). The CDR3 runs 14 residues. V dropped 2 bases and J dropped 3 bases, with 10 bases sitting between them. The V gene's germline CDR1 is KGHSH and CDR2 LQKENI. This CDR3 reads CASSPATGDYGYTF. The sequenced CDR3 bases are TGTGCCAGCTCACCAGCAACGGGGGACTATGGC.

On this clone: The read stops 3 residues short of the end of the CDR3; the missing end is completed from the germline J gene. The rearrangement joins TRBV30 to TRBJ1-4, with 7 bases fitting TRBD1. V shed 4 bases, J shed 8 bases, and the junction held 4 bases outside the gene matches. CDR3 length: 12 amino acids. CDR1 and CDR2 from the germline V gene are GTSNPN and SVGIG (reference sequence). The covered CDR3 bases are TGTGCCTGGACCCCGGGACAGGAAAAA. This translates into CAWTPGQEK. The whole CDR3 reads CAWTPGQEKLFF. The full variable domain, completed using reference TRBV30 and TRBJ1-4, is SQTIHQWPATLVQPVGSPLSLECTVEGTSNPNLYWYRQAAGRGLQLLFYSVGIGQISSEVPQNLSASRPQDRQFILSSKKLLLSDSGFYLCAWTPGQEKLFFGSGTQLSVL.

Comment on this clone: The read terminates 3 residues ahead of where the CDR3 ends, so the germline J gene completes it. The chain is built from TRBV18 and TRBJ2-1, with 9 bases lining up with TRBD2. The CDR3 extends over 14 amino acids. Germline-derived CDR1 and CDR2 are KGHSH and LQKENI. V lost 3 bases to trimming and J lost 8 bases; unmatched junction nucleotides: 5. Incomplete CDR3 DNA: TGTGCCAGCTCACCGGGACTAGCTCTTCATGAG. Encoded protein: CASSPGLALHE. The entire CDR3 protein is CASSPGLALHEQFF.